Presented here are 3 T cell receptor beta chains from one specimen sequenced in a study of blood T cell repertoires in COVID-19. Profiling relied on immunoSEQ multiplex PCR, and the TCRdb table lists in-frame clones only, not all of them. The data contain a few hundred thousand clones, roughly 87% of them singletons. Sequencing used PBMCs or T cells enriched from blood (not recorded which). These TCRs come from a woman younger than 45 who had recovered from COVID-19.

The V call is TRBV5-1, the J call TRBJ1-2; 7 nucleotides agree with TRBD1. V was pared by 0 bases and J by 8 bases, with 4 bases of the junction left unmatched. Germline V gene sequence: CDR1 SGHRS, CDR2 YFSETQ. CDR3 length: 13 amino acids. In nucleotides, the CDR3 is TGCGCCAGCAGCTTGGTAGGGGGCGTAGGCTACACCTTC. This codes for CASSLVGGVGYTF.

This chain joins TRBV13 and TRBJ2-1; 9 bases are a match to TRBD1. V lost 0 bases and J lost 6; bases outside the gene matches: 6. The CDR3 consists of 16 residues. Germline CDR1 reads PRHDT; CDR2 reads FYEKMQ (reference sequence). The CDR3 sequence is CASSLGTGGLINEQFF. The CDR3 region has the DNA TGTGCCAGCAGCTTAGGAACAGGGGGCTTAATCAATGAGCAGTTCTTC.

The chain recombines TRBV6-6 with TRBJ2-2; 9 nucleotides align to TRBD1. The CDR3 consists of 14 residues. V lost 5 bases, J lost 7 bases, and 5 bases stayed unmatched. From germline, CDR1 is MNHNY and CDR2 SVGAGI (reference sequence). CDR3 DNA: TGTGCCAGCAGTCCAAGGACAGGGGACGGGGAGCTGTTTTTT. It specifies CASSPRTGDGELFF.